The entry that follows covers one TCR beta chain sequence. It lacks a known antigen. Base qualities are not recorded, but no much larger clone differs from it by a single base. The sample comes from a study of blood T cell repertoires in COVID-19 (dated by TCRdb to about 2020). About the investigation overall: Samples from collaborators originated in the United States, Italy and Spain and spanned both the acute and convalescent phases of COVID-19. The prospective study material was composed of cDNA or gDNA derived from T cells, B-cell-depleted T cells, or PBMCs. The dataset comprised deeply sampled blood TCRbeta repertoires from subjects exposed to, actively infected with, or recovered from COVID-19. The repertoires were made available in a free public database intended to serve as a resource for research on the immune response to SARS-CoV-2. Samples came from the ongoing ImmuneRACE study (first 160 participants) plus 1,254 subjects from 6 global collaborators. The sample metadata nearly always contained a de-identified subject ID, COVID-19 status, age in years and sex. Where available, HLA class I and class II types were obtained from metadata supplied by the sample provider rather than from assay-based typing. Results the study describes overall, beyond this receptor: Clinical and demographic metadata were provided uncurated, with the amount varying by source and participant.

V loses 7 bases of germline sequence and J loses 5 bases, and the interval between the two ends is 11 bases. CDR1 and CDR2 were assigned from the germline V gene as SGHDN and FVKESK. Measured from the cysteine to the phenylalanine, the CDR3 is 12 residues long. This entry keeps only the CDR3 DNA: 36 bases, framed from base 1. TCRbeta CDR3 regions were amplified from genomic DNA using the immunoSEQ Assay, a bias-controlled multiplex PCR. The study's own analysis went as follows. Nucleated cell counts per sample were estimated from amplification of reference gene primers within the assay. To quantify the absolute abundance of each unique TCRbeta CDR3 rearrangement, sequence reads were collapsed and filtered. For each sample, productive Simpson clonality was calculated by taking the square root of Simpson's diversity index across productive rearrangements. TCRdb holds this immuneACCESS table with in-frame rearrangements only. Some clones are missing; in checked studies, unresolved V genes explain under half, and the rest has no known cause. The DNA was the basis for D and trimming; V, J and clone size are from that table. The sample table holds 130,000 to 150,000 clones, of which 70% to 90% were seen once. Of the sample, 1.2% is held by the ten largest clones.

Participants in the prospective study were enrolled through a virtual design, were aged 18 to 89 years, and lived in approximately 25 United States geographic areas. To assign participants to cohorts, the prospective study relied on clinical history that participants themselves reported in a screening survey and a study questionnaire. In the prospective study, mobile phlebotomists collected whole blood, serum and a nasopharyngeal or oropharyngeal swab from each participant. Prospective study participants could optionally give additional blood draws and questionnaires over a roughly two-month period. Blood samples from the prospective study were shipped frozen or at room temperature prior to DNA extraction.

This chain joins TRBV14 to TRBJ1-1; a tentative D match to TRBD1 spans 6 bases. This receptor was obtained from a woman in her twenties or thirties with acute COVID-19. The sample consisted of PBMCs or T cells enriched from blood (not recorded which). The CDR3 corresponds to CASNRDETEAFF. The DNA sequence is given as TGTGCCAGCAACAGGGATGAGACTGAAGCTTTCTTT.